Shown below are 3 T cell receptor beta chains from a single sample sequenced in a study of T cell repertoires in cytomegalovirus infection. One entry per CDR3 protein results from TCRdb running MiXCR on the reads. Of about 700,000 distinct CDR3 sequences detected, around 35% appear once; the ten largest clones hold about 18%. Their antigens are not known. The specimen comprised cultured PBMCs, sampled from culture after CMV antigen stimulation. Receptors were obtained from a human donor in good health (CMV status not recorded). Some clones in this sample may be carry-over from other donors' samples.

The genes are TRBV7-2 and TRBJ2-2; TRBD2 matches at 8 bases. CDR1 is SGHTA and CDR2 is FQGNSA in the germline V gene. The CDR3 consists of 17 residues. V shed 1 base and J 7 bases; nucleotides not matched to a gene: 11. The CDR3 loop reads CASSLETGGRSGGELFF. The CDR3 DNA sequence: TGTGCCAGCAGCTTAGAGACGGGGGGGCGGTCGGGCGGGGAGCTGTTTTTT.

This clonotype turned up a few times. The gene calls are TRBV4-1 and TRBJ2-3; D unclear. The CDR3 is 14 residues long. Germline assignment: CDR1 MGHRA and CDR2 YSYEKL. Trimming took off 1 base at V and 2 bases at J, with 7 bases between the two ends. The CDR3 coding sequence is TGCGCCAGCAGCCAAGTAGGAAACACAGATACGCAGTATTTT. Translating gives CASSQVGNTDTQYF.

The table lists this clonotype with many counts. The J gene is TRBJ2-1, the V gene TRBV7-2, with D possibly TRBD2 on 7 matching bases. CDR3 size: 16 residues. V lost 5 bases and J lost 8, with 22 bases in between. CDR1 is SGHTA and CDR2 is FQGNSA in the germline V gene. This CDR3 is CASSPFRTGRAYEQFF. DNA for the CDR3: TGTGCCAGCAGCCCATTTAGAACAGGGAGGGCCTATGAGCAGTTCTTC.